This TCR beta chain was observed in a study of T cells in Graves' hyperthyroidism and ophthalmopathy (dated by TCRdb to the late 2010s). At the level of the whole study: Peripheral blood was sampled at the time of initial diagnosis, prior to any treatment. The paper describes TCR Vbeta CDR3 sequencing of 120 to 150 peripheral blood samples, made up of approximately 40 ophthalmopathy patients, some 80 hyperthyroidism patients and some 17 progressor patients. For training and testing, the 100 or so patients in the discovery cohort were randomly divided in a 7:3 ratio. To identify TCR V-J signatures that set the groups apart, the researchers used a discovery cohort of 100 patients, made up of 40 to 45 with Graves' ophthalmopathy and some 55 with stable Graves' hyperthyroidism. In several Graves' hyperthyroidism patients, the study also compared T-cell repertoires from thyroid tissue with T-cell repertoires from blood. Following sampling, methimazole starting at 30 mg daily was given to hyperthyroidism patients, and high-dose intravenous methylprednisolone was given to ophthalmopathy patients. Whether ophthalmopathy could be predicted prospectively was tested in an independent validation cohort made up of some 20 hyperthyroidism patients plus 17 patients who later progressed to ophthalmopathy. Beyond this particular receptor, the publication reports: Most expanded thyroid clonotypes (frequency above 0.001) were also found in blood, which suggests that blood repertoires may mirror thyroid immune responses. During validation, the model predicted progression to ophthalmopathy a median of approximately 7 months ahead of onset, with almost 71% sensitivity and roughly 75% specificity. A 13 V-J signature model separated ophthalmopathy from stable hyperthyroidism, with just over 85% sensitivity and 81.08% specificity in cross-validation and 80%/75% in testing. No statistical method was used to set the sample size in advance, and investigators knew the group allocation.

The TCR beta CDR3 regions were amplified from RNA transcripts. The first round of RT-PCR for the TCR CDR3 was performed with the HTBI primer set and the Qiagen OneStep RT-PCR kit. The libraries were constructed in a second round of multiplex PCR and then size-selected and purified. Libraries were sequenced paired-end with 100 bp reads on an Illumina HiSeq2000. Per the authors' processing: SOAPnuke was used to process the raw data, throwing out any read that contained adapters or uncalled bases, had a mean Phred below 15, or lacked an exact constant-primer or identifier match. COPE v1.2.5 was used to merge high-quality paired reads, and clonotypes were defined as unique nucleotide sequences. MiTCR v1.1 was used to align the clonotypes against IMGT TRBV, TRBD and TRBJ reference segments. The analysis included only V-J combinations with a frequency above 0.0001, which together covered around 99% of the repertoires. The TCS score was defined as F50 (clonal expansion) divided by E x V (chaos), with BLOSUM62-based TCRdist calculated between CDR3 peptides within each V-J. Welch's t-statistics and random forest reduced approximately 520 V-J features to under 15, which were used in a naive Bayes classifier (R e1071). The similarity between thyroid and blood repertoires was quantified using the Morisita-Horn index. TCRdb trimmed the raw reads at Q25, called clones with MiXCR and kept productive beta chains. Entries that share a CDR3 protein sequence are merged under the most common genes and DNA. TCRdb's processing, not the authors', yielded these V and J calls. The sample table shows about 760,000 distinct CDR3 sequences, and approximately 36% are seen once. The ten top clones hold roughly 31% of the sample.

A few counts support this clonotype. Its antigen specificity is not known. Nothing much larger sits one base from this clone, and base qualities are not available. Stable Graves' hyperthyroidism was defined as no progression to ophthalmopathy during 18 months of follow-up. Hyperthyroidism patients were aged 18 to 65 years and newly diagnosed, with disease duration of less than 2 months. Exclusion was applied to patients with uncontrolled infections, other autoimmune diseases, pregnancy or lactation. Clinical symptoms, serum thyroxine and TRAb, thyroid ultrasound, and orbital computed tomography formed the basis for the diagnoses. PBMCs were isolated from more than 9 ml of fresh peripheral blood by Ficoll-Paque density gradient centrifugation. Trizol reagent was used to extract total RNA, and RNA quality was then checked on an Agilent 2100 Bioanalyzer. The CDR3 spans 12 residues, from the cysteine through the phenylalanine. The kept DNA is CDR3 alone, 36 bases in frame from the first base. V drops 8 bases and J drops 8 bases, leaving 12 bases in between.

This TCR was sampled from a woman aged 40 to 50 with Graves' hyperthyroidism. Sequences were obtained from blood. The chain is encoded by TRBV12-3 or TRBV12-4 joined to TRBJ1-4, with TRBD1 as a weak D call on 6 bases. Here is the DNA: TGTGCCAGCTACAGGGTTGGGGAAAAACTGTTTTTT. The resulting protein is CASYRVGEKLFF.